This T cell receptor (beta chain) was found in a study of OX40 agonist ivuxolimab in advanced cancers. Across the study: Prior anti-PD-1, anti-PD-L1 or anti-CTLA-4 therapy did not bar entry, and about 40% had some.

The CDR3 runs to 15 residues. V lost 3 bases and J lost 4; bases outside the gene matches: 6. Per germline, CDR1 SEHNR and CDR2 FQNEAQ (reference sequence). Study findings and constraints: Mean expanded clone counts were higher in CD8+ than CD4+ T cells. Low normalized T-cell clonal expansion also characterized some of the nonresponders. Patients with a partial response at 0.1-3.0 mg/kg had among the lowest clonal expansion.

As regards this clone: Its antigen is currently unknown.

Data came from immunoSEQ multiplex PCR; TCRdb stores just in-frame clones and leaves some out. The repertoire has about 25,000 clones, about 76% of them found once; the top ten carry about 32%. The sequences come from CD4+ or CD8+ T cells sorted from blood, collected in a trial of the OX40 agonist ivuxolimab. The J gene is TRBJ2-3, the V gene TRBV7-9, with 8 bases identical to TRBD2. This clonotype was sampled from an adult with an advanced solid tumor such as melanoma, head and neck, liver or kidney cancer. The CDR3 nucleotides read TGTGCCAGCAGCTTTAGCGGGATCCCCTCAGATACGCAGTATTTT. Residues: CASSFSGIPSDTQYF.